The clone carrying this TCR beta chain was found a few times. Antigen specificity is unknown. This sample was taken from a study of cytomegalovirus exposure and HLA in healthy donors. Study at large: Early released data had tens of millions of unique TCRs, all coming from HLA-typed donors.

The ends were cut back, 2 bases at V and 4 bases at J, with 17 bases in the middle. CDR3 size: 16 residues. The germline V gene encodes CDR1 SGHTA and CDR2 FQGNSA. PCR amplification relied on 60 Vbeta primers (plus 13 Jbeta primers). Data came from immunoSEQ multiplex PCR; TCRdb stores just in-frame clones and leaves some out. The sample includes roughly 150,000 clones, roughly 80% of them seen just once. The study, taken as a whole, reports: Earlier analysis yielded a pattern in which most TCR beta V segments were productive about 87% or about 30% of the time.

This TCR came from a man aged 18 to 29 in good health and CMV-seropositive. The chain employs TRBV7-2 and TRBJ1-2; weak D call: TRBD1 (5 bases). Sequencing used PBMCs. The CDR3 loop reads CASSLFISQGGYGYTF. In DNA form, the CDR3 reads TGTGCCAGCAGCTTATTTATTTCCCAGGGTGGCTATGGCTACACCTTC.